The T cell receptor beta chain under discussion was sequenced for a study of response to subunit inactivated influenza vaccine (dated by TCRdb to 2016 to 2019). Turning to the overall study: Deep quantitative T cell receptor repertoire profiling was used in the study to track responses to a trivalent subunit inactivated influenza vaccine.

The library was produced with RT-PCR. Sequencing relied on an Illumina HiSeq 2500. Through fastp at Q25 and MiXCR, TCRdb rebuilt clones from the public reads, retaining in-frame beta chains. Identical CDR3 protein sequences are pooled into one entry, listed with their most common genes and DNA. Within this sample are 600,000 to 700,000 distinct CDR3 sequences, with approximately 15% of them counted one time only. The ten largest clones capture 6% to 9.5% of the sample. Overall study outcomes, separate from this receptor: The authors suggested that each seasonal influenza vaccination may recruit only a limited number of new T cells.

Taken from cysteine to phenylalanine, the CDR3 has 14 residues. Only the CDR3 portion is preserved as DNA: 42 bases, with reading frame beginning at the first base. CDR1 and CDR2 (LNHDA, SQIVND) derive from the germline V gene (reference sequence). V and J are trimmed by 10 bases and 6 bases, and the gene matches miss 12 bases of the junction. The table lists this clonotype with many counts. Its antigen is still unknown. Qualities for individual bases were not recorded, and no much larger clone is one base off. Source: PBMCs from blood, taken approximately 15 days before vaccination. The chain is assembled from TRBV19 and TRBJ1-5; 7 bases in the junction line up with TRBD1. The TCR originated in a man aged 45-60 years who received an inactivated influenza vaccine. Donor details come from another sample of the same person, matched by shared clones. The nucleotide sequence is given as TGTGCCACGAAGGGGGCAGGGGAACTTCAGCCCCAGCATTTT. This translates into CATKGAGELQPQHF.